The rows below give T cell receptor beta chains drawn from one sample of a study of blood T cell repertoires in COVID-19. The assay was immunoSEQ multiplex PCR, and TCRdb's table has in-frame clones only and misses some. Seen here are approximately 160,000 clones, 70% to 85% observed once, and the top ten hold 5.5% to 8%. Sequenced sample: peripheral blood. The receptors derive from a woman in her forties or fifties in a cohort sampled during active or convalescent COVID-19. Each CDR3 is given with its conserved first and last residue. D genes are given only for firm matches. Expanded clones get a size class; other rows say once, few or many, or leave the size out.

CDR3 length: 18; J gene: TRBJ1-2; V gene: TRBV29-1; D gene: TRBD1; clone size: .; CDR3 protein: CSVEVTPGQGPANYGYTF; CDR3 DNA: TGCAGCGTTGAAGTCACACCGGGACAGGGGCCAGCTAACTATGGCTACACCTTC
CDR3 length: 14; J gene: TRBJ1-2; V gene: TRBV24-1; D gene: .; clone size: few; CDR3 protein: CATRSLQPKYGYTF; CDR3 DNA: TGTGCCACCAGGAGTCTTCAACCGAAATATGGCTACACCTTC
CDR3 length: 13; J gene: TRBJ1-1; V gene: TRBV11-2; D gene: .; clone size: .; CDR3 protein: CASSLSEGSEAFF; CDR3 DNA: TGTGCCAGCAGCTTATCGGAGGGATCTGAAGCTTTCTTT
CDR3 length: 16; J gene: TRBJ2-2; V gene: TRBV5-6; D gene: .; clone size: .; CDR3 protein: CASSLVGGLNTGELFF; CDR3 DNA: TGTGCCAGCAGCTTGGTCGGGGGGCTGAACACCGGGGAGCTGTTTTTT
CDR3 length: 15; J gene: TRBJ2-5; V gene: TRBV19; D gene: .; clone size: few; CDR3 protein: CASSMEGGRWETQYF; CDR3 DNA: TGTGCCAGTAGTATGGAGGGGGGGCGCTGGGAGACCCAGTACTTC
CDR3 length: 14; J gene: TRBJ1-1; V gene: TRBV2; D gene: TRBD1; clone size: .; CDR3 protein: CASIRDSVNTEAFF; CDR3 DNA: TGTGCCAGCATCAGGGACAGCGTGAACACTGAAGCTTTCTTT
CDR3 length: 13; J gene: TRBJ1-1; V gene: TRBV30; D gene: TRBD1; clone size: .; CDR3 protein: CAWSSERQGYAFF; CDR3 DNA: TGTGCCTGGAGTAGTGAGAGACAGGGCTATGCTTTCTTT
CDR3 length: 14; J gene: TRBJ2-3; V gene: TRBV7-7; D gene: .; clone size: .; CDR3 protein: CASSFRLASDTQYF; CDR3 DNA: TGTGCCAGCAGCTTTCGGCTAGCGTCAGATACGCAGTATTTT
CDR3 length: 13; J gene: TRBJ1-4; V gene: TRBV12-3/TRBV12-4; D gene: .; clone size: few; CDR3 protein: CASSFGGFEKLFF; CDR3 DNA: TGTGCCAGCAGTTTTGGCGGGTTTGAAAAACTGTTTTTT
CDR3 length: 16; J gene: TRBJ1-1; V gene: TRBV18; D gene: TRBD1; clone size: once; CDR3 protein: CASSRPGQQINTEAFF; CDR3 DNA: TGTGCCAGCTCACGACCGGGACAGCAGATAAACACTGAAGCTTTCTTT
CDR3 length: 14; J gene: TRBJ2-7; V gene: TRBV4-2; D gene: .; clone size: .; CDR3 protein: CASSQTQDFAEQYF; CDR3 DNA: TGTGCCAGCAGCCAAACCCAGGACTTCGCCGAGCAGTACTTC
CDR3 length: 15; J gene: TRBJ2-1; V gene: TRBV5-1; D gene: TRBD1; clone size: .; CDR3 protein: CASSVGGSSYNEQFF; CDR3 DNA: TGCGCCAGCAGCGTAGGGGGCAGCTCCTACAATGAGCAGTTCTTC
CDR3 length: 16; J gene: TRBJ1-3; V gene: TRBV10-2; D gene: TRBD1; clone size: few; CDR3 protein: CASSESGTGGGNTIYF; CDR3 DNA: TGCGCCAGCAGTGAGTCCGGGACAGGAGGCGGAAACACCATATATTTT
CDR3 length: 16; J gene: TRBJ1-5; V gene: TRBV19; D gene: TRBD1; clone size: .; CDR3 protein: CASSRLGDRVNQPQHF; CDR3 DNA: TGTGCCAGTAGTCGTCTAGGGGACAGAGTCAATCAGCCCCAGCATTTT
CDR3 length: 13; J gene: TRBJ2-1; V gene: TRBV19; D gene: .; clone size: .; CDR3 protein: CATGQNSYNEQFF; CDR3 DNA: TGTGCCACCGGACAAAACTCCTACAATGAGCAGTTCTTC
CDR3 length: 14; J gene: TRBJ2-3; V gene: TRBV7-7; D gene: TRBD1; clone size: .; CDR3 protein: CASSPTGGTDTQYF; CDR3 DNA: TGTGCCAGCAGCCCCACAGGGGGCACAGATACGCAGTATTTT
CDR3 length: 14; J gene: TRBJ1-2; V gene: TRBV11-2; D gene: TRBD1; clone size: .; CDR3 protein: CASSLAWDSGGYTF; CDR3 DNA: TGTGCCAGCAGCTTAGCCTGGGACAGCGGGGGCTACACCTTC
CDR3 length: 15; J gene: TRBJ1-1; V gene: TRBV13; D gene: .; clone size: .; CDR3 protein: CASSSKPRSGTEAFF; CDR3 DNA: TGTGCCAGCAGCTCAAAACCTAGATCGGGGACTGAAGCTTTCTTT
CDR3 length: 13; J gene: TRBJ1-2; V gene: TRBV27; D gene: .; clone size: many; CDR3 protein: CASSPGAAYGYTF; CDR3 DNA: TGTGCCAGCAGCCCTGGGGCAGCGTATGGCTACACCTTC
CDR3 length: 15; J gene: TRBJ2-1; V gene: TRBV7-6; D gene: .; clone size: few; CDR3 protein: CASSLGQSEGDEQFF; CDR3 DNA: TGTGCCAGCAGCTTAGGTCAGTCAGAGGGGGATGAGCAGTTCTTC
CDR3 length: 12; J gene: TRBJ1-5; V gene: TRBV30; D gene: .; clone size: .; CDR3 protein: CAWTNSNQPQHF; CDR3 DNA: TGTGCCTGGACTAACTCTAATCAGCCCCAGCATTTT
CDR3 length: 14; J gene: TRBJ1-4; V gene: TRBV19; D gene: .; clone size: .; CDR3 protein: CASSIGVAGEKLFF; CDR3 DNA: TGTGCCAGTAGTATAGGGGTCGCGGGGGAAAAACTGTTTTTT